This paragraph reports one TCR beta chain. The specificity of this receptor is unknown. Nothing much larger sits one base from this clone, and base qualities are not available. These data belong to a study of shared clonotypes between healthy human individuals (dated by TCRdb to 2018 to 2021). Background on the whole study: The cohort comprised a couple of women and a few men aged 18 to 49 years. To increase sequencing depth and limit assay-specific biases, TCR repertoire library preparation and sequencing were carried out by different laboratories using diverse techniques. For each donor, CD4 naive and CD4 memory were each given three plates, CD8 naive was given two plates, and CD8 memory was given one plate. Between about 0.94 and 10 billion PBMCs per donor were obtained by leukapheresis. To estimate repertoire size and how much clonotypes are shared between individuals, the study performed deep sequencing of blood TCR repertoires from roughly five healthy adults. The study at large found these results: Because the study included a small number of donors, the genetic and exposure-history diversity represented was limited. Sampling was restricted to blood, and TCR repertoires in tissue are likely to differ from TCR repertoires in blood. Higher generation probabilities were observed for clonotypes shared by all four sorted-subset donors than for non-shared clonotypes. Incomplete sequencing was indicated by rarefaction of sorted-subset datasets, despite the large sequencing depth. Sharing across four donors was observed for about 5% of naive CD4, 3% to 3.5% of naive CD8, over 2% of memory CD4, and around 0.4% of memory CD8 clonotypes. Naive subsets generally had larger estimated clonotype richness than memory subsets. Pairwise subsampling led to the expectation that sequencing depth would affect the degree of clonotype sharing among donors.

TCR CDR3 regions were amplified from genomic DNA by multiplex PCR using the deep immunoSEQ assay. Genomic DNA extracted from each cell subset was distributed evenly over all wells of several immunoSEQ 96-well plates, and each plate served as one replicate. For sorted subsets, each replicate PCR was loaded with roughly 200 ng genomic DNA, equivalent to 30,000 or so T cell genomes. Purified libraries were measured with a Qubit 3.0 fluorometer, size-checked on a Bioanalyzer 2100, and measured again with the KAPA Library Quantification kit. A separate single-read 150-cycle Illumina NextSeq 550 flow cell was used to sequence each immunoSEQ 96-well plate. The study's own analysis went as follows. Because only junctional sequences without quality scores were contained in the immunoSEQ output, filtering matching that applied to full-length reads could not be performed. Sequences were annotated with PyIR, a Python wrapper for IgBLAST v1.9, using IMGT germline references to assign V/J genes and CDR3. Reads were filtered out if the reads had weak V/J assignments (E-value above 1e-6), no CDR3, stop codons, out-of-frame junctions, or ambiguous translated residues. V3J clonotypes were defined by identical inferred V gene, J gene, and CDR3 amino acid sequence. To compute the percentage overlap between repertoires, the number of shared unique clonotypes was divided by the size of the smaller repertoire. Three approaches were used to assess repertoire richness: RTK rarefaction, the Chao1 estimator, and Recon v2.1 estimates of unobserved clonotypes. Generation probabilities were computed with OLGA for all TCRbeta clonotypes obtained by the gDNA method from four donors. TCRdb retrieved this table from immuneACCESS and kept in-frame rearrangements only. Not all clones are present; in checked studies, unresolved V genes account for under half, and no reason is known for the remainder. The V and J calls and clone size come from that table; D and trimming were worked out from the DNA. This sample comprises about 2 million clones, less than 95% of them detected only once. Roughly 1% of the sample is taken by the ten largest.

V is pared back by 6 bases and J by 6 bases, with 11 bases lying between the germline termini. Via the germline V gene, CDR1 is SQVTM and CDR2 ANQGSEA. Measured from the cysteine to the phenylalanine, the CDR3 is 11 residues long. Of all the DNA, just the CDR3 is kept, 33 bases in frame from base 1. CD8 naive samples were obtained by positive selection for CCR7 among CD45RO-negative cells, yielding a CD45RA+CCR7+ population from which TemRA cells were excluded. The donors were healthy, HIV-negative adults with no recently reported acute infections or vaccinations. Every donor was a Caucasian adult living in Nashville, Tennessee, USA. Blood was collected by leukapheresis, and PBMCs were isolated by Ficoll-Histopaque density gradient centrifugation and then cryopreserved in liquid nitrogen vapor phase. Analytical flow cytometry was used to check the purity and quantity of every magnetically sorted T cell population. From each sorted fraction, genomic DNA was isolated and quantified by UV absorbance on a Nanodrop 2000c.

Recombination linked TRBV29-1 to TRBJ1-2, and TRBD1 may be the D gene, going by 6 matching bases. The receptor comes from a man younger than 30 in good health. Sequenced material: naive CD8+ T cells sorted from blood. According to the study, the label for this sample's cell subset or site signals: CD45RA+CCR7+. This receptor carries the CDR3 CSVRQVDGYTF. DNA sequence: TGCAGCGTCAGACAGGTAGATGGCTACACCTTC.